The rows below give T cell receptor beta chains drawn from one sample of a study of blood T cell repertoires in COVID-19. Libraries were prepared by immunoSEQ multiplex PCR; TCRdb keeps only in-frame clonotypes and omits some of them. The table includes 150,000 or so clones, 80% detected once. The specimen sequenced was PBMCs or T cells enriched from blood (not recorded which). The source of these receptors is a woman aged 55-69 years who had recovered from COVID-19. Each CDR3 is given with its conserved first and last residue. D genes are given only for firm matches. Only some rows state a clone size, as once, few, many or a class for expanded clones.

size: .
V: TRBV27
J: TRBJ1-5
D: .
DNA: TGTGCCAGCGGGCTCTCCAGCAATCAGCCCCAGCATTTT
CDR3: CASGLSSNQPQHF

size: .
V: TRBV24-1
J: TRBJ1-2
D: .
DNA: TGTGCCACCAGTGGCCGAGAGGGCTATGGCTACACCTTC
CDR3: CATSGREGYGYTF

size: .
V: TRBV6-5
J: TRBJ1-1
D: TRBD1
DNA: TGTGCCGCCGGGACAGGTTACACTGAAGCTTTCTTT
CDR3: CAAGTGYTEAFF

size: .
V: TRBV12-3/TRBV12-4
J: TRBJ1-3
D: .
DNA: TGTGCCAGCAGTTTTCAGGGAAACACCATATATTTT
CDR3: CASSFQGNTIYF

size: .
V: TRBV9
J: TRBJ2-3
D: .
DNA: TGTGCCAGCAGCGTAGTGGAGGGTCCCTCGTATACGCAGTATTTT
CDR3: CASSVVEGPSYTQYF

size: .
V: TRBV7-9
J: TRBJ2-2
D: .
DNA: TGTGCCAGCAGTAAGGACTACGGGGAGCTGTTTTTT
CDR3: CASSKDYGELFF

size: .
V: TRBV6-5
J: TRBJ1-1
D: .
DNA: TGTGCCACCCTATCAGGCACTGAAGCTTTCTTT
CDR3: CATLSGTEAFF

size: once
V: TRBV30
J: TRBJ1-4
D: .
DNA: TGTGCCTGGAGTAGGGGTGAAAAACTGTTTTTT
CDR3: CAWSRGEKLFF

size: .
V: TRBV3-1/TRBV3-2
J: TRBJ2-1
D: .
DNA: TGTGCCAGCAGCACGACAGTTCCCCCGAGCTCCTACAATGAGCAGTTCTTC
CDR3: CASSTTVPPSSYNEQFF

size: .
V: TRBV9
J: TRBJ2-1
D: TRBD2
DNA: TGTGCCAGCAGCGGAACCGGGACTAGCGGGACCTACAATGAGCAGTTCTTC
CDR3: CASSGTGTSGTYNEQFF

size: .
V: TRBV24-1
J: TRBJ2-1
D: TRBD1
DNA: TGTGCCACCAGTGACGCCTTCTCAGGGGGACCTGACAATGAGCAGTTCTTC
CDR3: CATSDAFSGGPDNEQFF

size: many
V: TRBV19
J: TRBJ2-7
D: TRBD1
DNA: TGTGCCAGTAGTAAACAGTCAGGGGGTCGGCACGAGCAGTACTTC
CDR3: CASSKQSGGRHEQYF

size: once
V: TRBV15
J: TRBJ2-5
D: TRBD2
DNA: TGTGCCACCAGCAGAGAGCTAGCGGGGGGGCCGCAAGAGACCCAGTACTTC
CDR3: CATSRELAGGPQETQYF

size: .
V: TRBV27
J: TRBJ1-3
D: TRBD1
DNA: TGTGCCAGCAGTTCCAACAGGGGATCTGGAAACACCATATATTTT
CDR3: CASSSNRGSGNTIYF